This T cell receptor (beta chain) is drawn from a study of blood T cell repertoires in COVID-19. As for the study in general: COVID-19 samples, acute and convalescent, were from the United States, Italy and Spain.

Authors' analysis steps: Scientists estimated how many nucleated cells there were by amplifying reference gene primers. Assay: immunoSEQ multiplex PCR; the TCRdb copy retains only in-frame clones and omits some. V and J calls and clone size are those listed in that table; D and trimming were worked out from the DNA. The table has 150,000 to 200,000 clones, 88% seen once. The source is a man between 40 and 49 years old with active or convalescent COVID-19. Material: peripheral blood.

This chain's CDR3 is CASSPQRDTGELFF. CDR3 sequence (DNA): TGTGCCAGCTCACCACAGAGAGACACCGGGGAGCTGTTTTTT. The V gene is TRBV18, the J gene TRBJ2-2; D is ambiguous. Per germline, CDR1 KGHSH and CDR2 LQKENI. There are 14 residues in the CDR3. The V gene lost 1 base and the J gene lost 3 bases, with 6 bases spanning the gap.